This T cell receptor (beta chain) appears in the sequencing data of a study of T-cell memory formation after mild COVID-19. Across the study: In these data, TCR clusters were largely donor specific. Study-wide findings and caveats: SARS-CoV-2 specificity was not confirmed for second-wave clones peaking on day 37.

This clonotype was observed a few times. As yet, its antigen is unknown. Using constant-segment primers, 5'RACE produced TCR alpha and TCR beta cDNA libraries carrying sample barcodes and UMIs. One entry per CDR3 protein, called by TCRdb with MiXCR from the 5' RACE reads. The table records about 130,000 distinct CDR3 sequences, about 16% of them present only once. CDR3 length equals 16 residues. The germline V gene encodes CDR1 MGHRA and CDR2 YSYEKL. V was trimmed by 1 base and J by 5 bases, leaving 17 bases between them. The source is an adult woman who had mild COVID-19 (a few samples of this study predate the infection). Cell type and time point are not known. Sequences were obtained from PBMCs or a T cell subset sorted from them (not recorded which). The chain couples TRBV4-1 to TRBJ2-5; D is uncertain. In nucleotides, the CDR3 is TGCGCCAGCAGCCAAGGAATGTCACTTGAGAGGGAGACCCAGTACTTC. It translates to CASSQGMSLERETQYF.